This T cell receptor (beta chain) was captured by sequencing in a study of cytomegalovirus exposure and HLA in healthy donors. The overall study: Prior work identified 120 million or so unique TCR beta sequences in around 170 million T cells. Study results and limitations: In most subjects, TCR beta sequences reportedly gave accurate predictions of HLA-A and HLA-B alleles. The productive fraction for most TCR beta V segments was about 87% or about 30% in an earlier analysis.

To note about this clone: As yet, its antigen is unknown.

60 Vbeta and 13 Jbeta primers were used in PCR. Produced via immunoSEQ multiplex PCR; TCRdb's table is partial and in-frame only. The sample has roughly 130,000 clones; around 80% are singletons. The CDR3 runs to 15 residues. Germline loops: CDR1 LGHNA, CDR2 YNFKEQ. V was pared by 1 base and J by 0 bases, with 9 bases between. The chain links TRBV4-2 to TRBJ1-1; possibly TRBD1 for D (5 bases). The receptor's source is a woman in her forties in good health and CMV-seronegative. The sequencing sample was made of PBMCs. CDR3 in DNA: TGTGCCAGCAGCCAAGGTAGGGGCATGAACACTGAAGCTTTCTTT. As protein: CASSQGRGMNTEAFF.